Here is one T cell receptor (beta chain) with its context. In the authors' methods: Estimates of nucleated cell counts were drawn from the amplification of reference gene primers. Clones were read by immunoSEQ multiplex PCR, and TCRdb kept only the in-frame ones, dropping some. The V and J calls and the clone size are those of that table, but D and trimming were determined from the DNA. The sample has some 250,000 clones; around 89% are singletons. This record comes from a study of blood T cell repertoires in COVID-19. Study at large: Italy, Spain and the United States were the sources of the convalescent and acute COVID-19 samples. T cells, B-cell-depleted T cells, or PBMCs provided the cDNA or gDNA that served as material.

This receptor was taken from a woman in her thirties or forties who had recovered from COVID-19. Sequenced sample: peripheral blood.

The DNA of the CDR3 is TGTGCCAGCAGCCTTCCCAAGGTGGGCCCGGAGCTGTTTTTT. The encoded protein is CASSLPKVGPELFF. The chain has TRBV21-1 and TRBJ2-2; TRBD1 is the table's D call and was not checked against the DNA. TRBV21-1 is a listed pseudogene. This CDR3 has 14 residues.